These 29 T cell receptor beta chains came from one sample sequenced in a study of cytomegalovirus exposure and HLA in healthy donors. Primers included in the PCR were 60 Vbeta and 13 Jbeta primers. Data came from immunoSEQ multiplex PCR; TCRdb stores just in-frame clones and leaves some out. The repertoire holds about 140,000 clones, with approximately 62% as singletons. The sequenced sample consisted of PBMCs. These receptors came from a human donor in good health.

V is TRBV7-3 and J is TRBJ1-4, with a possible D match to TRBD1 (6 bases). Germline CDR1 and CDR2: SGHTA and FQGTGA. Trimming pared 2 bases from V and 0 bases from J, leaving 10 bases between. The CDR3 sequence is 16 residues long. CDR3 DNA sequence: TGTGCCAGCAGCTTACCAGGGGAGCCAACTAATGAAAAACTGTTTTTT. This gives the protein CASSLPGEPTNEKLFF.

As to this clone: The junction shows a germline mismatch at one end, possibly a read error. V usage is TRBV2 and J usage is TRBJ1-5; maybe TRBD1 (6 bases). There are 15 residues in the CDR3. CDR1 SNHLY and CDR2 FYNNEI come from the germline V gene. The CDR3 sequence: CASREGGGRNQPQHF. CDR3 nucleotide sequence: TGTGCCAGCAGAGAAGGTGGGGGCCGCAATCAGCCCCAGCATTTT. The full variable domain, completed using reference TRBV2 and TRBJ1-5, is EPEVTQTPSHQVTQMGQEVILRCVPISNHLYFYWYRQILGQKVEFLVSFYNNEISEKSEIFDDQFSVERPDGSNFTLKIRSTKLEDSAMYFCASREGGGRNQPQHFGDGTRLSIL.

V usage is TRBV29-1 and J usage is TRBJ2-7; 7 positions agree with TRBD2. Germline loops: CDR1 SQVTM, CDR2 ANQGSEA. There are 10 residues in the CDR3. V shed 4 bases and J 6 bases; nucleotides not matched to a gene: 0. In DNA form, the CDR3 reads TGCAGCGTTGGGGGGGGCGAGCAGTACTTC. The encoded protein is CSVGGGEQYF.

The chain couples TRBV19 to TRBJ2-1; 11 positions agree with TRBD2. The germline gives CDR1 LNHDA, CDR2 SQIVND (reference sequence). V shed 3 bases, J shed 6 bases, and the junction held 13 bases outside the gene matches. This CDR3 contains 18 residues. Written as DNA, the CDR3 is TGTGCCAGTAGTATTATGACTAGCGGGAATGGGTTTTCCAATGAGCAGTTCTTC. Its protein is CASSIMTSGNGFSNEQFF. The full variable domain, its missing parts supplied by reference TRBV19 and TRBJ2-1, is DGGITQSPKYLFRKEGQNVTLSCEQNLNHDAMYWYRQDPGQGLRLIYYSQIVNDFQKGDIAEGYSVSREKKESFPLTVTSAQKNPTAFYLCASSIMTSGNGFSNEQFFGPGTRLTVL.

The chain uses TRBV13 and TRBJ2-7; possibly TRBD2 for D (6 bases). Looked up from germline, CDR1 is PRHDT and CDR2 is FYEKMQ (reference sequence). The CDR3 consists of 15 residues. V was pared by 0 bases and J by 4 bases, with 13 bases between. This chain's CDR3 is CASSLGGSFRYEQYF. The DNA for the CDR3 is TGTGCCAGCAGCTTAGGCGGGAGTTTTCGGTACGAGCAGTACTTC.

The CDR3 is CASSQGTGSLTDTQYF. The CDR3 nucleotides read TGTGCCAGCAGCCAAGGGACAGGGAGTTTGACAGATACGCAGTATTTT. The V gene is TRBV4-2, the J gene TRBJ2-3; 8 bases map to TRBD1. CDR3 size: 16 residues. After removal of 1 base from V and 3 bases from J, the junction contained 6 bases not matched to a gene. Germline V gene sequence: CDR1 LGHNA, CDR2 YNFKEQ.

The rearrangement links TRBV7-3 to TRBJ2-7; 8 bases line up with TRBD2. The ends lost 2 bases at V and 3 bases at J; junction bases unmatched: 6. The V gene's germline CDR1 is SGHTA and CDR2 FQGTGA. The CDR3 runs 15 residues. The CDR3 DNA sequence: TGTGCCAGCAGCTTAGGGGAGCGGGGGATCTACGAGCAGTACTTC. This translates into CASSLGERGIYEQYF.

This clone was seen a handful of times. The chain couples TRBV6-6 to TRBJ2-1; the match to TRBD1 covers 7 bases. V gave up 5 bases and J gave up 1 base; unmatched junction bases: 2. CDR1 MNHNY and CDR2 SVGAGI come from the germline V gene (reference sequence). The CDR3 covers 14 residues. The CDR3 coding sequence is TGTGCCAGCAGTGGACAGGTATCCTACAATGAGCAGTTCTTC. It is translated as CASSGQVSYNEQFF.

This sequence joins TRBV5-6 and TRBJ2-7; a weak D match, TRBD2 (6 bases). V lost 3 bases and J 2 bases, leaving 18 bases between the germline ends. CDR3 size: 16 residues. Germline assignment: CDR1 SGHDT and CDR2 YYEEEE. The CDR3 coding sequence is TGTGCCAGCAGCTCTCAATCGGGACTCATGACCTACGAGCAGTACTTC. Translated, it gives CASSSQSGLMTYEQYF.

This chain uses TRBV7-9 with TRBJ1-2; D perhaps matches TRBD1 (6 bases). CDR1 is SEHNR, CDR2 FQNEAQ, per germline (reference sequence). Trimming took off 5 bases at V and 0 bases at J, with 19 bases between the two ends. CDR3 length equals 17 residues. In nucleotides, the CDR3 is TGTGCCAGCAGCGTCAGGGACACCGGCCAGGCTAACTATGGCTACACCTTC. Translating gives CASSVRDTGQANYGYTF.

V usage is TRBV6-1 and J usage is TRBJ2-7; TRBD2 matches 8 bases. V shed 2 bases and J 6 bases; nucleotides not matched to a gene: 6. The CDR3 sequence is 14 residues long. Germline CDR1 reads MNHNS; CDR2 reads SASEGT. The CDR3 DNA reads as TGTGCCAGCAGTGAATCGGGGGGGGGAGGCGAGCAGTACTTC. Protein product: CASSESGGGGEQYF.

This clone was seen more than once but under ten times. The V gene is TRBV5-1, the J gene TRBJ2-2; 7 positions match TRBD2. J lost 0 bases, V lost 4 bases, and 6 bases had no gene match. The CDR3 has 16 residues. CDR1 and CDR2 (germline): SGHRS, YFSETQ. The CDR3: CASSAGRGANTGELFF. The CDR3 DNA reads TGCGCCAGCAGCGCCGGTCGGGGGGCGAACACCGGGGAGCTGTTTTTT.

This chain joins TRBV25-1 and TRBJ1-1; no clear D. This CDR3 has 12 amino acids. V lost 6 bases and J 5 bases, leaving 10 bases between the germline ends. CDR1 and CDR2 from the germline V gene are MGHDK and SYGVNS. CDR3 amino acids: CASRILETEAFF. CDR3 sequence (DNA): TGTGCCAGCAGGATCCTAGAAACTGAAGCTTTCTTT. The variable domain in full, completed from reference TRBV25-1 and TRBJ1-1, reads EADIYQTPRYLVIGTGKKITLECSQTMGHDKMYWYQQDPGMELHLIHYSYGVNSTEKGDLSSESTVSRIRTEHFPLTLESARPSHTSQYLCASRILETEAFFGQGTRLTVV.

This chain joins TRBV29-1 and TRBJ2-6; 14 nucleotides agree with TRBD2. Germline V gives CDR1 SQVTM, CDR2 ANQGSEA. This CDR3 is 17 amino acids long. V was clipped by 6 bases and J by 1 base; unmatched bases: 5. CDR3 sequence (DNA): TGCAGCGTCGCGGGACTAGCGGGAGTATCTGGGGCCAACGTCCTGACTTTC. As protein: CSVAGLAGVSGANVLTF.

The chain has TRBV15 and TRBJ2-3; tentative D call: TRBD1 (6 bases). Trimming took off 8 bases at V and 10 bases at J, with 16 bases between the two ends. Germline V CDR1 and CDR2: LNHNV, YYDKDF (reference sequence). The CDR3 length is 12 residues. The CDR3 protein is CATGQRGSAQYF. CDR3 nucleotides: TGTGCCACCGGACAGAGAGGATCGGCGCAGTATTTT.

The chain combines TRBV28 with TRBJ2-5; D possibly corresponds to TRBD2 (7 bases). The CDR3 sequence is 14 residues long. The V end lost 5 bases, the J end lost 5 bases, and 15 bases lay between the germline ends. Germline-derived CDR1 and CDR2 are MDHEN and SYDVKM. CDR3 in amino acids: CASSDWGGLETQYF. The CDR3 nucleotides are TGTGCCAGCAGTGACTGGGGGGGCTTGGAGACCCAGTACTTC. The variable domain in full, completed from reference TRBV28 and TRBJ2-5, reads DVKVTQSSRYLVKRTGEKVFLECVQDMDHENMFWYRQDPGLGLRLIYFSYDVKMKEKGDIPEGYSVSREKKERFSLILESASTNQTSMYLCASSDWGGLETQYFGPGTRLLVL.

The chain recombines TRBV11-3 with TRBJ1-1, with D perhaps matching TRBD1 (6 bases). Trimming took 4 bases from V and 4 from J, leaving 13 bases between them. The CDR3 is made up of 14 amino acids. Per germline, CDR1 SGHNT and CDR2 YENEEA. CDR3 sequence: CASSYSIGGTEAFF. The CDR3 DNA sequence: TGTGCCAGCAGCTATAGCATAGGGGGCACTGAAGCTTTCTTT.

This clone was recorded a few times. The genes are TRBV2 and TRBJ2-7; possibly TRBD2 for D (6 bases). Germline V gives CDR1 SNHLY, CDR2 FYNNEI. The V end lost 11 bases, the J end lost 7 bases, and 21 bases lay between the germline ends. The CDR3 is 13 residues long. The CDR3 region is CAGSMGEDREQYF. As DNA, the CDR3 is TGTGCCGGGAGCATGGGGGAGGATAGGGAGCAGTACTTC.

The chain carries TRBV10-3 and TRBJ1-5, with a tentative D call TRBD1 (5 bases). CDR1 ENHRY and CDR2 SYGVKD come from the germline V gene. V gave up 11 bases and J gave up 0 bases, with 11 bases separating them. This CDR3 contains 13 residues. Written as DNA, the CDR3 is TGTGCCGCCCGGGGGGATAGCAATCAGCCCCAGCATTTT. It translates to CAARGDSNQPQHF.

This rearrangement joins TRBV6-5 to TRBJ2-7; tentatively, D is TRBD1 (5 bases). The CDR3 runs 12 residues. CDR1 and CDR2 (germline): MNHEY, SVGAGI. Trimming removed 8 bases at V and 2 bases at J, with 10 bases between. The CDR3: CASAPGPYEQYF. The CDR3 DNA sequence: TGTGCCAGCGCACCAGGGCCCTACGAGCAGTACTTC.

This chain uses TRBV28 with TRBJ2-1; 10 bases fit TRBD2. CDR1 and CDR2 from the germline V gene are MDHEN and SYDVKM. There are 15 residues in the CDR3. V lost 4 bases and J lost 3; bases outside the gene matches: 3. The CDR3 nucleotides are TGTGCCAGCAGTTGGAGCGGGAGGGTCTACAATGAGCAGTTCTTC. It specifies CASSWSGRVYNEQFF.

The V call is TRBV5-1, the J call TRBJ2-7; 8 bases map to TRBD2. V lost 5 bases to trimming and J lost 5 bases; unmatched junction nucleotides: 9. The germline gives CDR1 SGHRS, CDR2 YFSETQ. This CDR3 region has 14 residues. The CDR3 protein is CASRREDLSDEQYF. The CDR3 bases are TGCGCCAGCAGGCGGGAGGACCTCTCGGACGAGCAGTACTTC.

The J gene is TRBJ2-7, the V gene TRBV7-2; TRBD1 is a possible D gene (6 bases). The CDR3 sequence is 14 residues long. V lost 2 bases and J 5 bases, leaving 13 bases between the germline ends. The V gene's germline CDR1 is SGHTA and CDR2 FQGNSA. CDR3: CASSLQGRYHEQYF. The CDR3 DNA sequence: TGTGCCAGCAGCTTACAGGGGCGGTACCACGAGCAGTACTTC.

V usage is TRBV7-9 and J usage is TRBJ1-2; the D gene is possibly TRBD1 (5 bases). This CDR3 is built from 16 residues. V lost 7 bases and J 1 base, leaving 19 bases between the germline ends. The germline V gene encodes CDR1 SEHNR and CDR2 FQNEAQ (reference sequence). CDR3 sequence reads: CASTSAGQGVNYGYTF. CDR3 nucleotide sequence: TGTGCCAGCACCTCTGCGGGGCAAGGGGTTAACTATGGCTACACCTTC. Supplemented by reference TRBV7-9 and TRBJ1-2, the full variable domain reads DTGVSQNPRHKITKRGQNVTFRCDPISEHNRLYWYRQTLGQGPEFLTYFQNEAQLEKSRLLSDRFSAERPKGSFSTLEIQRTEQGDSAMYLCASTSAGQGVNYGYTFGSGTRLTVV.

The chain links TRBV7-6 to TRBJ2-5, with D unclear. This CDR3 spans 12 amino acids. V gave up 4 bases and J gave up 5 bases, with 8 bases separating them. Per the germline V gene, CDR1 is SGHVS and CDR2 is FNYEAQ. CDR3 sequence: CASSSTSETQYF. The CDR3 DNA reads TGTGCCAGCAGCTCCACCAGTGAGACCCAGTACTTC.

The rearrangement links TRBV7-2 to TRBJ2-7; 7 positions agree with TRBD2. Germline loops: CDR1 SGHTA, CDR2 FQGNSA. The trim removed 1 base at V and 3 bases at J, leaving 18 bases unmatched. The CDR3 length is 19 residues. The CDR3 protein is CASSLENLGGGIGVYEQYF. As DNA, the CDR3 is TGTGCCAGCAGCTTAGAGAATCTCGGGGGAGGGATTGGGGTCTACGAGCAGTACTTC.

This rearrangement joins TRBV5-1 to TRBJ1-2; 7 bases line up with TRBD1. V dropped 4 bases and J dropped 6; count of bases not matched to a gene: 9. Germline CDR1 is SGHRS and CDR2 is YFSETQ. CDR3 length: 14 amino acids. The CDR3 coding sequence is TGCGCCAGCAGCGAGACAGGGCTGGGCGATGGCTACACCTTC. The encoded protein is CASSETGLGDGYTF.

The rearrangement uses TRBV4-3 and TRBJ2-7; 7 bases agree with TRBD2. Trimming removed 0 bases from V and 2 bases from J; junction bases left unmatched: 1. CDR3 length equals 14 residues. Germline CDR1 reads LGHNA; CDR2 reads YSLEER. The CDR3, as DNA: TGCGCCAGCAGCCAAGAAGCGGGACCCTACGAGCAGTACTTC. Amino acid sequence: CASSQEAGPYEQYF.

The chain employs TRBV19 and TRBJ2-1; 9 bases are shared with TRBD2. The CDR3 has 16 residues. Germline V gives CDR1 LNHDA, CDR2 SQIVND (reference sequence). V was clipped by 1 base and J by 4 bases; unmatched bases: 5. CDR3 bases: TGTGCCAGTAGTATAGTTGGGACTAGCCAGTACAATGAGCAGTTCTTC. It encodes CASSIVGTSQYNEQFF.